The 14 T cell receptor beta chains below were found in one sample sequenced in a study of cytomegalovirus exposure and HLA in healthy donors. PCR amplification relied on 60 Vbeta primers (plus 13 Jbeta primers). Sequenced by immunoSEQ multiplex PCR; TCRdb stores in-frame clones only, minus some. The sample holds 130,000 to 150,000 clones; 60% to 80% are singletons and the top ten take 4.5% to 5%. The sequencing sample was made of PBMCs. Receptor source: a woman in her 50s in good health and CMV-seronegative.

The genes are TRBV5-1 and TRBJ2-5; tentatively, D is TRBD2 (5 bases). This CDR3 spans 14 amino acids. Per the germline V gene, CDR1 is SGHRS and CDR2 is YFSETQ. V gave up 0 bases and J gave up 5 bases, with 11 bases separating them. The CDR3 is CASSLAGNVETQYF. The DNA for the CDR3 is TGCGCCAGCAGCTTGGCCGGGAATGTCGAGACCCAGTACTTC.

The chain employs TRBV28 and TRBJ1-5; D gene ambiguous. V was cut by 1 base and J by 9 bases, with 10 bases left in between. CDR3 size: 13 residues. Germline assignment: CDR1 MDHEN and CDR2 SYDVKM. CDR3 residues: CASSLFEGGPQHF. CDR3 DNA: TGTGCCAGCAGTTTATTCGAGGGTGGGCCCCAGCATTTT.

This clone showed up just a few times. The chain is built from TRBV7-9 and TRBJ1-1; D is uncertain. The V gene lost 6 bases and the J gene lost 0 bases, with 8 bases spanning the gap. The CDR3 has 13 amino acids. Germline-derived CDR1 and CDR2 are SEHNR and FQNEAQ (reference sequence). CDR3 sequence: CASRKNLNTEAFF. DNA of the CDR3: TGTGCCAGCAGAAAGAACTTGAACACTGAAGCTTTCTTT.

This sequence joins TRBV19 and TRBJ2-7; TRBD2 aligns across 11 bases. The CDR3 extends over 17 amino acids. Germline CDR1 and CDR2: LNHDA and SQIVND (reference sequence). V lost 2 bases to trimming and J lost 1 base; unmatched junction nucleotides: 7. The CDR3: CASSISASGGNSYEQYF. DNA of the CDR3: TGTGCCAGTAGTATATCGGCTAGCGGGGGGAATTCCTACGAGCAGTACTTC. Full variable domain (rest looked up from reference TRBV19 and TRBJ2-7): DGGITQSPKYLFRKEGQNVTLSCEQNLNHDAMYWYRQDPGQGLRLIYYSQIVNDFQKGDIAEGYSVSREKKESFPLTVTSAQKNPTAFYLCASSISASGGNSYEQYFGPGTRLTVT.

J is TRBJ1-1 and V is TRBV4-2; TRBD1 is a possible D gene (6 bases). Trimming stripped 1 base from V and 7 bases from J, with 10 bases between. CDR3 length: 13 residues. Germline values: CDR1 LGHNA, CDR2 YNFKEQ. The chain's CDR3 is CASSQGRQVEAFF. Here the CDR3 DNA reads TGTGCCAGCAGCCAAGGTCGACAGGTTGAAGCTTTCTTT.

V is TRBV4-3 and J is TRBJ2-1; TRBD2 is a possible D gene (7 bases). The CDR3 has 16 residues. Trimming pared 0 bases from V and 7 bases from J, leaving 16 bases between. Germline assignment: CDR1 LGHNA and CDR2 YSLEER. As DNA, the CDR3 is TGCGCCAGCAGCCAAGATCGTCGGGGGGCGGGGAATGAGCAGTTCTTC. Its protein product is CASSQDRRGAGNEQFF.

This chain links TRBV10-2 with TRBJ1-6; TRBD1 matches 10 bases. J was trimmed by 9 bases and V by 4 bases; bases with no gene match: 6. CDR1 and CDR2 from the germline V gene are WSHSY and SAAADI. The CDR3 is 15 amino acids. CDR3 coding DNA: TGCGCCAGCAGTGCCTCCGGGACAGGGGTTTCACCCCTCCACTTT. This sequence encodes CASSASGTGVSPLHF.

The chain is built from TRBV27 and TRBJ2-7; D may be TRBD1 (6 bases). V gave up 7 bases and J gave up 6 bases, with 19 bases separating them. CDR1 and CDR2 from the germline V gene are MNHEY and SMNVEV (reference sequence). The CDR3 consists of 14 residues. The CDR3 sequence is CASTPRRGEGEQYF. The CDR3 DNA follows: TGTGCCAGCACCCCCCGCAGGGGAGAAGGCGAGCAGTACTTC.

This clone was counted a single time. CDR3 sequence: CASSQDWGRSSYNSPLHF. Here the CDR3 DNA reads TGCGCCAGCAGCCAAGATTGGGGCAGGAGCTCCTATAATTCACCCCTCCACTTT. The V and J genes are TRBV4-3 and TRBJ1-6, with a weak D call TRBD1 (5 bases). Trimming removed 0 bases at V and 0 bases at J, with 12 bases between. The germline gives CDR1 LGHNA, CDR2 YSLEER. This CDR3 is 18 amino acids long.

V is TRBV28 and J is TRBJ1-5; 7 nucleotides line up with TRBD1. Germline V gene sequence: CDR1 MDHEN, CDR2 SYDVKM. V shed 6 bases, J shed 8 bases, and the junction held 7 bases outside the gene matches. The CDR3 loop spans 13 amino acids. The CDR3 DNA sequence: TGTGCCAGCAGCCCCGACAGGGTTGAGCCCCAGCATTTT. The encoded protein is CASSPDRVEPQHF.

The chain is built from TRBV5-6 and TRBJ1-5; a possible D gene is TRBD1 (6 bases). CDR1 is SGHDT and CDR2 is YYEEEE in the germline V gene. Deletions cut 4 bases from V and 5 bases from J, with 13 bases between. The CDR3 length is 14 residues. The CDR3 spells CASSKNREYQPQHF. The DNA of the CDR3 is TGTGCCAGCAGCAAAAACAGGGAGTATCAGCCCCAGCATTTT.

The chain links TRBV12-5 to TRBJ2-2; no reliable D call. There are 24 residues in the CDR3. Trimming pared 0 bases from V and 0 bases from J, leaving 32 bases between. Per germline, CDR1 LGHNT and CDR2 FRNRAP. Written as DNA, the CDR3 is TGTGCTAGTGGTTTGGTACATAGTGGATTTGGGTACAGCCTCTACGACGCGAACACCGGGGAGCTGTTTTTT. Amino acid sequence: CASGLVHSGFGYSLYDANTGELFF.

The rearrangement links TRBV5-6 to TRBJ1-4; a weak D match, TRBD1 (5 bases). CDR3 length: 14 residues. Trimming removed 0 bases from V and 8 bases from J, with 11 bases in between. Germline V lookup: CDR1 SGHDT, CDR2 YYEEEE. The CDR3 DNA follows: TGTGCCAGCAGCTTGGCAGGGATAGTAGAAAAACTGTTTTTT. It is translated as CASSLAGIVEKLFF.

This clone has only one observation. The genes are TRBV6-4 and TRBJ1-1, with 9 bases lining up with TRBD1. Trimming took 6 bases from V and 1 from J; bases not matched to a gene: 3. From germline, CDR1 is MRHNA and CDR2 SNTAGT. The CDR3 length is 14 residues. CDR3 amino acids: CASRRTGENTEAFF. CDR3 sequence (DNA): TGTGCCAGCAGAAGGACAGGGGAGAACACTGAAGCTTTCTTT.